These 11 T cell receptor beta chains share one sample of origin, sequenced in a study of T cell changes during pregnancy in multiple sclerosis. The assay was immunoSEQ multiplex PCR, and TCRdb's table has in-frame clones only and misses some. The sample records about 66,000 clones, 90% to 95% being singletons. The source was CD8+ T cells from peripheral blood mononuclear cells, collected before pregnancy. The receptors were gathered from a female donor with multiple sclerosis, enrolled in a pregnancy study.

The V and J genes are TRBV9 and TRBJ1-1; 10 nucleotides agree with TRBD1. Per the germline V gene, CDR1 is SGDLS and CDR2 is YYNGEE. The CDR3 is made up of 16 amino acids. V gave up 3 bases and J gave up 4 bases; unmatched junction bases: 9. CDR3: CASSAGTGAAGTEAFF. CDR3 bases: TGTGCCAGCAGCGCCGGGACAGGGGCCGCCGGCACTGAAGCTTTCTTT.

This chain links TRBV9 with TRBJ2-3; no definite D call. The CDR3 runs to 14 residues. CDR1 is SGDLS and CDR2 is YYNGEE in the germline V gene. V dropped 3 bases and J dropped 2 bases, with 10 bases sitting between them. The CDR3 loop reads CASSALEATDTQYF. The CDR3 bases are TGTGCCAGCAGCGCCCTCGAAGCCACAGATACGCAGTATTTT.

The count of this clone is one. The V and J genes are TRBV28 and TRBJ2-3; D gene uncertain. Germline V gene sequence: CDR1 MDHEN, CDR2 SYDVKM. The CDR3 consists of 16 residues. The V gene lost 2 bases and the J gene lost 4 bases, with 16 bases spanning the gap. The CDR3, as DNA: TGTGCCAGCAGTTTAATAGCCTCCCCGATCGCAGATACGCAGTATTTT. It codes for CASSLIASPIADTQYF.

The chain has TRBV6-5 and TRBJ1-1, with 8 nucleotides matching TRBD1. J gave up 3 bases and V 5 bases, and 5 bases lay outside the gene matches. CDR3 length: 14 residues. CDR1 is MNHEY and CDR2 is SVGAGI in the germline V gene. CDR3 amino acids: CASSPTGGYTEAFF. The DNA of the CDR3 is TGTGCCAGCAGTCCTACAGGGGGTTACACTGAAGCTTTCTTT.

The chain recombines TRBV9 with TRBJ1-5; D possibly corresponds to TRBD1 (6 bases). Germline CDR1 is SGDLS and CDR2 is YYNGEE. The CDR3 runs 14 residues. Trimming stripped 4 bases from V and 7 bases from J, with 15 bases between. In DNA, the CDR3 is TGTGCCAGCAGCCCCGCAGGGGAAGGACAGCCCCAGCATTTT. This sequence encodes CASSPAGEGQPQHF.

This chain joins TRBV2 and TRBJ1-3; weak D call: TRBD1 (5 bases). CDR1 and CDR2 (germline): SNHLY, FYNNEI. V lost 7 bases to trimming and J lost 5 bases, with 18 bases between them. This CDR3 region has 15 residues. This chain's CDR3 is CASNPWTGDRNTIYF. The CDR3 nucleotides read TGTGCCAGCAACCCATGGACGGGGGATAGAAACACCATATATTTT.

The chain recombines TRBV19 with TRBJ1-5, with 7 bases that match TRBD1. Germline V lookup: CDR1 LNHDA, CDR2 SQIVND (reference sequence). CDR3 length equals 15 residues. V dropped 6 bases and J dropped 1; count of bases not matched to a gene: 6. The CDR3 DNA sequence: TGTGCCAGTAGGTGGGACAGTTCGAGCAATCAGCCCCAGCATTTT. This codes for CASRWDSSSNQPQHF.

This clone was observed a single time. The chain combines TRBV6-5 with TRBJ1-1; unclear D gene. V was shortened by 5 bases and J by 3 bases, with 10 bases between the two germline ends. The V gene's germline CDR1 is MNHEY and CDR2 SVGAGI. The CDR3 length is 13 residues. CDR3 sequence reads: CASSGEADTEAFF. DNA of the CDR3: TGTGCCAGCAGTGGCGAGGCGGACACTGAAGCTTTCTTT.

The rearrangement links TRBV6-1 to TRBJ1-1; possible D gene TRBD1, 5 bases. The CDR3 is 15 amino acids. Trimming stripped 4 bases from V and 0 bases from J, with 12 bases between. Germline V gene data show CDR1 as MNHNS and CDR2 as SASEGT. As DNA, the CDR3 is TGTGCCAGCAGTGTGCAGGGTGACTTGAACACTGAAGCTTTCTTT. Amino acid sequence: CASSVQGDLNTEAFF.

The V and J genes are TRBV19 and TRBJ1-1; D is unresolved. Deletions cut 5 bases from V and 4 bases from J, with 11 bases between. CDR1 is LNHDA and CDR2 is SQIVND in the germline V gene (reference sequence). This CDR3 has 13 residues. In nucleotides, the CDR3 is TGTGCCAGTAGTGAGTGGGCGGGCACTGAAGCTTTCTTT. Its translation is CASSEWAGTEAFF.

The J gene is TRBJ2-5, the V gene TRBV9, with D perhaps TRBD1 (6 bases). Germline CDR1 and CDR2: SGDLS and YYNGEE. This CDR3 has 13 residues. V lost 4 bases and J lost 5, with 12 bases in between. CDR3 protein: CASSLQGPETQYF. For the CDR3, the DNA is TGTGCCAGCAGCTTACAGGGACCGGAGACCCAGTACTTC.